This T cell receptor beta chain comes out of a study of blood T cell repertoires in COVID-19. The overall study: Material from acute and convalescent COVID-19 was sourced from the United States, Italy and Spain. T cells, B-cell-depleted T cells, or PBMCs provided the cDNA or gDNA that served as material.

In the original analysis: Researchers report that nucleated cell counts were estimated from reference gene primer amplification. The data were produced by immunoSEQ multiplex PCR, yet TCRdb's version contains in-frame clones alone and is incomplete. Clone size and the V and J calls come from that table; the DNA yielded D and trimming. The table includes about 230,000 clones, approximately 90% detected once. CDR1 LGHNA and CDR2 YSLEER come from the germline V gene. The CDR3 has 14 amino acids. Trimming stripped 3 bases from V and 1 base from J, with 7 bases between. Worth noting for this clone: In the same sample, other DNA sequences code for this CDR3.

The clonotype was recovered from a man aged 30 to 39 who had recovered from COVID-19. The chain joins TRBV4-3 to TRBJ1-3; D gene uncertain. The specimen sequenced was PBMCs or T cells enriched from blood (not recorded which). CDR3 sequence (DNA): TGCGCCAGCAGCCATACGGGATCTGGAAACACCATATATTTT. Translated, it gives CASSHTGSGNTIYF.